A single sample is the source of the 16 T cell receptor beta chains below, sequenced in a study of T cell responses to AZD1222 COVID-19 vaccine. Only in-frame clones appear in the TCRdb table, and some are missing; sequencing was by immunoSEQ multiplex PCR. Seen here are under 150,000 clones, 85% to 90% observed once, and the top ten hold just over 9.5%. The sequencing here drew on peripheral blood, taken on day 0 of AZD1222 vaccination. The receptor set was obtained from an adult in good health.

The chain is built from TRBV7-3 and TRBJ1-2; 7 nucleotides line up with TRBD1. This CDR3 contains 14 residues. With 0 bases clipped from V and 8 bases from J, the junction kept 6 bases outside the gene matches. CDR1 and CDR2 (germline): SGHTA, FQGTGA. CDR3 DNA: TGTGCCAGCAGCTTAACAGCAGGGGGTGAGGGCTACACCTTC. This gives the protein CASSLTAGGEGYTF. Looking up the rest from reference TRBV7-3 and TRBJ1-2 gives the full variable domain: GAGVSQTPSNKVTEKGKYVELRCDPISGHTALYWYRQSLGQGPEFLIYFQGTGAADDSGLPNDRFFAVRPEGSVSTLKIQRTERGDSAVYLCASSLTAGGEGYTFGSGTRLTVV.

The genes are TRBV7-2 and TRBJ2-3; a weak D match, TRBD1 (5 bases). The germline gives CDR1 SGHTA, CDR2 FQGNSA. CDR3 length: 14 amino acids. Trimming pared 3 bases from V and 2 bases from J, leaving 9 bases between. CDR3 bases: TGTGCCAGCAGCTTGACAGCTCCCACAGATACGCAGTATTTT. Translating gives CASSLTAPTDTQYF.

Only a few counts were recorded for this clone. The J gene is TRBJ1-6, the V gene TRBV2; D unresolved. The V and J ends lost 3 bases and 6 bases respectively, with 9 bases between them. Germline values: CDR1 SNHLY, CDR2 FYNNEI. The CDR3 is made up of 14 amino acids. CDR3 loop: CASSDGPRNSPLHF. CDR3 coding DNA: TGTGCCAGCAGTGACGGGCCTCGTAATTCACCCCTCCACTTT.

This chain links TRBV15 with TRBJ2-5; D may match TRBD1 or TRBD2 (6 bases each). This CDR3 has 14 amino acids. From germline, CDR1 is LNHNV and CDR2 YYDKDF (reference sequence). V was pared by 1 base and J by 5 bases, with 11 bases between. For the CDR3, the DNA is TGTGCCACCAGCAGAGCTACAGGGAGGGAGACCCAGTACTTC. Its translation: CATSRATGRETQYF. Complete variable domain (other parts from reference TRBV15 and TRBJ2-5): DAMVIQNPRYQVTQFGKPVTLSCSQTLNHNVMYWYQQKSSQAPKLLFHYYDKDFNNEADTPDNFQSRRPNTSFCFLDIRSPGLGDTAMYLCATSRATGRETQYFGPGTRLLVL.

The rearrangement joins TRBV9 to TRBJ1-3, with D possibly TRBD1 on 6 matching bases. Trimming took off 4 bases at V and 0 bases at J, with 14 bases between the two ends. Germline CDR1 reads SGDLS; CDR2 reads YYNGEE. The CDR3 length is 16 residues. DNA of the CDR3: TGTGCCAGCAGCACTACCGGGACACCCTCTGGAAACACCATATATTTT. Encoded protein: CASSTTGTPSGNTIYF.

This chain links TRBV19 with TRBJ1-4; 7 nucleotides agree with TRBD1. The CDR3 is 17 residues long. Germline V lookup: CDR1 LNHDA, CDR2 SQIVND (reference sequence). V lost 4 bases and J lost 0; bases outside the gene matches: 8. CDR3 sequence (DNA): TGTGCCAGTAGTAATGGGAACAGGGGAGCAACTAATGAAAAACTGTTTTTT. Amino acids: CASSNGNRGATNEKLFF.

The CDR3 region is CASSPEVVRQGPSDTEAFF. The CDR3 nucleotides are TGTGCCAGCAGCCCAGAGGTAGTTAGGCAGGGACCATCGGACACTGAAGCTTTCTTT. This chain connects TRBV7-8 to TRBJ1-1; perhaps TRBD1 as D (5 bases). CDR1 and CDR2 from the germline V gene are SGHVS and FQNEAQ. Between the trimmed V and J ends, which lost 5 bases and 3 bases, there was a span of 28 bases. The CDR3 covers 19 residues.

The V call is TRBV5-1, the J call TRBJ1-1; the D gene is possibly TRBD1 (5 bases). This CDR3 has 14 amino acids. CDR1 SGHRS and CDR2 YFSETQ come from the germline V gene. Trimming took off 0 bases at V and 3 bases at J, with 9 bases between the two ends. The CDR3 DNA sequence: TGCGCCAGCAGCTTGGGAGGGGATGACACTGAAGCTTTCTTT. Translating it yields CASSLGGDDTEAFF.

V is TRBV6-5 and J is TRBJ1-3, with D unresolved. Trimming took off 6 bases at V and 0 bases at J, with 9 bases between the two ends. The CDR3 has 14 residues. Germline CDR1 and CDR2: MNHEY and SVGAGI. CDR3 coding DNA: TGTGCCAGCAGCGACCGTAACTCTGGAAACACCATATATTTT. Protein: CASSDRNSGNTIYF.

This clone came up once. This chain connects TRBV18 to TRBJ2-7; D is undetermined. V was shortened by 4 bases and J by 7 bases, with 14 bases between the two germline ends. The CDR3 is made up of 13 amino acids. Germline V gene data show CDR1 as KGHSH and CDR2 as LQKENI. The CDR3 is CASSQSAEREQYF. The CDR3 DNA is TGTGCCAGCTCACAGTCGGCGGAAAGGGAGCAGTACTTC.

V gene TRBV6-4 combines with J gene TRBJ2-7; possible D gene TRBD1, 5 bases. This CDR3 region has 15 residues. The germline V gene encodes CDR1 MRHNA and CDR2 SNTAGT. V lost 3 bases and J lost 5, with 17 bases in between. The CDR3 sequence is CASSDLTGAEDEQYF. CDR3 in DNA: TGTGCCAGCAGTGATTTAACAGGCGCTGAAGACGAGCAGTACTTC.

Here the CDR3 DNA reads TGTGCCATCAGTGGGCATACGGGAGGGGTATACAATGAGCAGTTCTTC. Translated: CAISGHTGGVYNEQFF. The V gene is TRBV10-3, the J gene TRBJ2-1; 8 nucleotides align to TRBD2. Germline V gene lookup returns CDR1 ENHRY and CDR2 SYGVKD. The V segment lost 4 bases and the J segment 4 bases; nucleotides outside the gene matches: 9. The CDR3 consists of 16 residues.

The chain carries TRBV4-2 and TRBJ1-1; D may be TRBD1 (5 bases). The CDR3 spans 17 residues. Germline V gene lookup returns CDR1 LGHNA and CDR2 YNFKEQ. The V end was cut by 5 bases, the J end by 0 bases, with 19 bases between. The CDR3 DNA reads as TGTGCCAGCAGCTTTCCCCAGGGTGGGGGGATGAACACTGAAGCTTTCTTT. As protein: CASSFPQGGGMNTEAFF.

The V gene is TRBV30, the J gene TRBJ2-7, with 7 bases aligning to TRBD1. CDR1 and CDR2 from the germline V gene are GTSNPN and SVGIG (reference sequence). V trimming: 3 bases; J trimming: 3 bases; junction bases outside the gene matches: 14. This CDR3 comprises 16 residues. The CDR3 nucleotides read TGTGCCTGGAGGGGACCAACGGGACAGTCATACTACGAGCAGTACTTC. It yields the protein CAWRGPTGQSYYEQYF.

The gene calls are TRBV29-1 and TRBJ1-5; 9 nucleotides match TRBD1. After removal of 5 bases from V and 4 bases from J, the junction contained 12 bases not matched to a gene. This CDR3 spans 16 amino acids. Looked up from germline, CDR1 is SQVTM and CDR2 is ANQGSEA. The CDR3 reads CSVFVRDRVSNQPQHF. In nucleotides, the CDR3 is TGCAGCGTTTTCGTCCGGGACAGGGTGTCGAATCAGCCCCAGCATTTT.

This rearrangement joins TRBV6-5 to TRBJ2-7, with TRBD2 as a possible D gene (6 bases). V lost 6 bases and J 0 bases, leaving 15 bases between the germline ends. From germline, CDR1 is MNHEY and CDR2 SVGAGI. This CDR3 has 15 residues. For the CDR3, the DNA is TGTGCCAGCAGGAGACCGGGACTCGTCTCCTACGAGCAGTACTTC. This encodes CASRRPGLVSYEQYF.